These T cell receptor beta chains were read from a single sample in a study of human T cells and chemical hapten exposure. One entry per CDR3 protein, called by TCRdb with MiXCR from the RACE reads. The repertoire holds tens of thousands of distinct CDR3 sequences, approximately 11% seen once, with 4.5% to 6.5% in the top ten. The sample was whole blood, taken in connection with sensitization to the hapten diphenylcyclopropenone (DPC). The source is a woman between 45 and 60 years old with alopecia areata. Some clones in this sample may be carry-over from other donors' samples. Both conserved end residues are part of each CDR3. D genes are given only for firm matches. Rows may omit the clone size; those that give it use once, few, many or a size class.

many,TRBV5-1,TRBJ2-1,TRBD2,TGCGCCAGCAGCTTGGGCACCTTAGCGGGAGGTGATGAGCAGTTCTTC,CASSLGTLAGGDEQFF
many,TRBV6-2/TRBV6-3,TRBJ2-7,TRBD1,TGTGCCAGCACCCCCTGGAGGGACAGGCCCCACGAGCAGTACTTC,CASTPWRDRPHEQYF
NA,TRBV11-1,TRBJ2-3,TRBD2,TGTGCCAGCAGCCTAAGACTAGCGGGGGCCACAGATACGCAGTATTTT,CASSLRLAGATDTQYF
many,TRBV20-1,TRBJ2-1,NA,TGCAGTGCTAGAGACCCAGGGGAGGGTGAGCAGTTCTTC,CSARDPGEGEQFF
many,TRBV2,TRBJ1-3,NA,TGTGCCAGCAGTGAGAAGGGTAGCGGAAACACCATATATTTT,CASSEKGSGNTIYF
NA,TRBV7-9,TRBJ2-7,TRBD1,TGTGCCAGCAGCTTGCCAGGGGGAACCTACGAGCAGTACTTC,CASSLPGGTYEQYF
few,TRBV5-5,TRBJ2-6,NA,TGTGCCAGCAGCTTCCCCTATCTATCTGGGGCCAACGTCCTGACTTTC,CASSFPYLSGANVLTF
NA,TRBV28,TRBJ2-1,TRBD2,TGTGCCAGCAGTTTAGGAGCGGGAGGTCGTCATGAGCAGTTCTTC,CASSLGAGGRHEQFF
few,TRBV4-3,TRBJ1-1,NA,TGCGCCAGCAGCCATTGGGTCAGGGGTAGTACTGAAGCTTTCTTT,CASSHWVRGSTEAFF
many,TRBV6-2/TRBV6-3,TRBJ2-7,NA,TGTGCCAGCAACAACCCGGGGGGCCTCTCCTACGAGCAGTACTTC,CASNNPGGLSYEQYF
many,TRBV18,TRBJ2-3,NA,TGTGCCAGCTCACCACTCCCTAGCACAGATACGCAGTATTTT,CASSPLPSTDTQYF
many,TRBV27,TRBJ2-5,NA,TGTGCCAGCAATGGGGTGGGAGGGGGCGAAGAGACCCAGTACTTC,CASNGVGGGEETQYF
NA,TRBV3-1,TRBJ2-1,TRBD2,TGTGCCAGCAGCCAAGCTGTTAGCGGGAGGGGTGAGCAGTTCTTC,CASSQAVSGRGEQFF
many,TRBV14,TRBJ2-1,TRBD1,TGTGCCAGCAGCCTAGGACAGGGTTGGTACAATGAGCAGTTCTTC,CASSLGQGWYNEQFF
many,TRBV7-6,TRBJ2-2,NA,TGTGCCAGCTCAGCCGAGAACAGCCCCGCGAACACCGGGGAGCTGTTTTTT,CASSAENSPANTGELFF
NA,TRBV29-1,TRBJ1-1,NA,TGCAGCGTTACAGGACTGAACACTGAAGCTTTCTTT,CSVTGLNTEAFF
many,TRBV7-6,TRBJ2-1,TRBD2,TGTGCCAGCAGCTTAGGCGTTAGCGGGAGGGCCCCGGGGCGGAATGAGCAGTTCTTC,CASSLGVSGRAPGRNEQFF
NA,TRBV6-6,TRBJ1-1,NA,TGTGCCAGCAGTTACCTTCGCAACCGATCAAGAGGTCATGTAGCTTTCTTT,CASSYLRNRSRGHVAFF
NA,TRBV12-3/TRBV12-4,TRBJ2-2,NA,TGTGCCAGCAGGCACTCAGGGGGGACCGGGGAGCTGTTTTTT,CASRHSGGTGELFF
many,TRBV6-5,TRBJ2-7,NA,TGTGCCAGCAGTTACCGTCTAGGGAAAACCTACGAGCAGTACTTC,CASSYRLGKTYEQYF
few,TRBV6-2/TRBV6-3,TRBJ2-1,NA,TGTGCCAGCAGTTACTCGATGATTCGCAATGAGCAGTTCTTC,CASSYSMIRNEQFF
NA,TRBV29-1,TRBJ1-2,NA,TGCAGCGTGAAACAGGGTGAGGGCTACACCTTC,CSVKQGEGYTF
NA,TRBV6-1,TRBJ1-5,NA,TGTGCCAGCAGTACACGGGCGAGAGGCAATCAGCCCCAGCATTTT,CASSTRARGNQPQHF
few,TRBV18,TRBJ1-4,NA,TGTGCCAGCTCACCGACCTTTCTGGGGACTAATGAAAAACTGTTTTTT,CASSPTFLGTNEKLFF
NA,TRBV5-1,TRBJ2-1,NA,TGCGCCAGCCGTCTCCAGGGGTACGAGCAGTTCTTC,CASRLQGYEQFF
many,TRBV7-6,TRBJ1-2,TRBD1,TGTGCCAGCAGCTTAGAGGACAGGACTAACTATGGCTACACCTTC,CASSLEDRTNYGYTF
few,TRBV29-1,TRBJ2-7,TRBD2,TGCAGCGTCCGCCGGGACTACACGAACTACGAGCAGTACTTC,CSVRRDYTNYEQYF
NA,TRBV6-2/TRBV6-3,TRBJ2-5,NA,TGTGCCAGCAGTTATCTCGGCCCAGGAGTGGTGGAGACCCAGTACTTC,CASSYLGPGVVETQYF
many,TRBV7-9,TRBJ2-1,NA,TGTGCCAGCAGCTTAAAAAAGCGTCGCTCATACAATGAGCAGTTCTTC,CASSLKKRRSYNEQFF
many,TRBV12-3/TRBV12-4,TRBJ2-5,NA,TGTGCCAGCAGTTTTTCGTTGCTGGAGACCCAGTACTTC,CASSFSLLETQYF
NA,TRBV27,TRBJ1-6,NA,TGTGCCAGCAGTTCTAATAATTCACCCCTCCACTTT,CASSSNNSPLHF
many,TRBV18,TRBJ1-1,NA,TGTGCCAGCTCACCACACAGGGACGCTGAAGCTTTCTTT,CASSPHRDAEAFF
few,TRBV11-3,TRBJ2-2,NA,TGTGCCAGCAGCGGTGGCTTGTACACCGCGAACACCGGGGAGCTGTTTTTT,CASSGGLYTANTGELFF
many,TRBV7-2,TRBJ2-3,TRBD2,TGTGCCAGCAGCTCCCCTAAGCGGGACAGCACAGATACGCAGTATTTT,CASSSPKRDSTDTQYF
many,TRBV12-3/TRBV12-4,TRBJ1-5,NA,TGTGCCAGCAGTTTTTGGGGGGGTAATCAGCCCCAGCATTTT,CASSFWGGNQPQHF
many,TRBV11-2,TRBJ2-1,NA,TGTGCCAGCAGCTTAGCCCCCTTGGGGGGCCCTGGAAGGAATGAGCAGTTCTTC,CASSLAPLGGPGRNEQFF
few,TRBV5-4,TRBJ2-5,TRBD2,TGTGCCAGCAGCCGCGGGGGGGCTCCGGAGACCCAGTACTTC,CASSRGGAPETQYF
few,TRBV29-1,TRBJ1-1,NA,TGCAGCGTGTGGGTCCCGAACACTGAAGCTTTCTTT,CSVWVPNTEAFF
NA,TRBV25-1,TRBJ1-2,TRBD1,TGTGCCAGCAGTAACAACGTGGGACAGGGGGTCTATGGCTACACCTTC,CASSNNVGQGVYGYTF
NA,TRBV7-3,TRBJ2-3,NA,TGTGCCAGCAGCTTAATGTCGGGGGTCCGCACAGATACGCAGTATTTT,CASSLMSGVRTDTQYF
many,TRBV5-4,TRBJ1-1,NA,TGTGCCAGCAGCTTGGGATTGACCCAGGGGACTGAAGCTTTCTTT,CASSLGLTQGTEAFF
many,TRBV6-2/TRBV6-3,TRBJ1-1,NA,TGTGCCAGCAGTTACCCAGGAGTAAACACTGAAGCTTTCTTT,CASSYPGVNTEAFF
few,TRBV28,TRBJ1-2,NA,TGTGCCAGCAGTTTAAGGCAGGGAAGAGACTATGGCTACACCTTC,CASSLRQGRDYGYTF
few,TRBV28,TRBJ1-5,NA,TGTGCCAGCAGTTTACAGTCTTCGGGCAATCAGCCCCAGCATTTT,CASSLQSSGNQPQHF
few,TRBV13,TRBJ1-3,TRBD1,TGTGCCAGCAGCCCTTGGACAGGGATGACTGGAAACACCATATATTTT,CASSPWTGMTGNTIYF
NA,TRBV10-2,TRBJ1-3,NA,TGCGCCAGCATTATGGACAACTCTGGAAACACCATATATTTT,CASIMDNSGNTIYF
many,TRBV4-3,TRBJ1-4,TRBD1,TGCGCCAGCGGTCGGGGACAGAATAATGAAAAACTGTTTTTT,CASGRGQNNEKLFF
once,TRBV2,TRBJ2-1,TRBD2,TGTGCCAGCATTCCAGCGGGGCGAAATGAGCAGTTCTTC,CASIPAGRNEQFF
many,TRBV6-5,TRBJ2-7,NA,TGTGCCAGCAGCACCCTTCCAATCCCTCTCTCCTACGAGCAGTACTTC,CASSTLPIPLSYEQYF
many,TRBV29-1,TRBJ2-1,NA,TGCAGCGTGGGTACTAGAAATGAGCAGTTCTTC,CSVGTRNEQFF
few,TRBV29-1,TRBJ2-2,NA,TGCAGCGTTGAGAGCGGGCGGGAGCTGTTTTTT,CSVESGRELFF
medium-sized,TRBV9,TRBJ1-1,NA,TGTGCCAGTGCTAGGGGGACGAACACTGAAGCTTTCTTT,CASARGTNTEAFF
NA,TRBV3-1,TRBJ1-2,TRBD1,TGTGCCAGCAGCCAACGCCGTGTAGGACAGGATGGCTACACCTTC,CASSQRRVGQDGYTF
many,TRBV7-3,TRBJ1-1,TRBD1,TGTGCCAGCAGCTTAGGTATGGGGACAGGGAACACTGAAGCTTTCTTT,CASSLGMGTGNTEAFF
many,TRBV14,TRBJ2-1,NA,TGTGCCAGCAGCTCACAGAGGAATGAGCAGTTCTTC,CASSSQRNEQFF